This T cell receptor (beta chain) stems from a study of human T cells and chemical hapten exposure. Study summary: An approximately 2 cm by approximately 2 cm inner upper arm patch received 2% DPC for sensitization.

The V gene lost 4 bases and the J gene lost 4 bases, with 11 bases spanning the gap. Per germline, CDR1 SGDLS and CDR2 YYNGEE. The CDR3 runs to 14 residues. Time point meaning: patch test 3, about 24 weeks after DPC sensitization. Treatment meaning: therapeutic diphenylcyclopropenone sensitization with weekly scalp DPC. This clonotype has just a few counts. TCRdb used MiXCR to reprocess the RACE reads, holding one entry per CDR3 protein. The sample gives approximately 80,000 distinct CDR3 sequences, more than 10% of which show up once; about 3.5% is in the top ten. The material sequenced was whole blood, taken in connection with sensitization to the hapten diphenylcyclopropenone (DPC). The sequence derives from a woman aged 45 to 65 with alopecia areata. Some clones in this sample may be carry-over from other donors' samples. The V and J genes are TRBV9 and TRBJ1-4, with D perhaps TRBD1 (6 bases). The chain's CDR3 is CASSSQGNNEKLFF. DNA for the CDR3: TGTGCCAGCAGCTCTCAGGGGAATAATGAAAAACTGTTTTTT.